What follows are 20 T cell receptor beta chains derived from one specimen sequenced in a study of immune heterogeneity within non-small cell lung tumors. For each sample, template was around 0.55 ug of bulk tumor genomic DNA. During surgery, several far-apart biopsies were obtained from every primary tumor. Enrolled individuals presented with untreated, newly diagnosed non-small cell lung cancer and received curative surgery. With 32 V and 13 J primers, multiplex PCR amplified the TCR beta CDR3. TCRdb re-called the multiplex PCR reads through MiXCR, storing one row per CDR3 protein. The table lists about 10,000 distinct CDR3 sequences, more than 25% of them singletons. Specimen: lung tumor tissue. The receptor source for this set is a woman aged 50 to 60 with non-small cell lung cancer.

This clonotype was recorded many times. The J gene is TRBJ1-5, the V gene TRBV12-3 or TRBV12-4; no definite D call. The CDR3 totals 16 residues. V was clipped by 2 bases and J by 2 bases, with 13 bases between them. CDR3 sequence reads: CASSLSRAGGNQPQHF. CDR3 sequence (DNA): TGTGCCAGCAGTTTAAGCCGGGCCGGGGGCAATCAGCCCCAGCATTTT.

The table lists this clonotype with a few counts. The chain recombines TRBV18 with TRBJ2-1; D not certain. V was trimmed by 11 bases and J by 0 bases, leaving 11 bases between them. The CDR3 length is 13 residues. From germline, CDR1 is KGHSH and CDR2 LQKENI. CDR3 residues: CAARDSSYNEQFF. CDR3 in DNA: TGTGCCGCGCGTGATAGCTCCTACAATGAGCAGTTCTTC.

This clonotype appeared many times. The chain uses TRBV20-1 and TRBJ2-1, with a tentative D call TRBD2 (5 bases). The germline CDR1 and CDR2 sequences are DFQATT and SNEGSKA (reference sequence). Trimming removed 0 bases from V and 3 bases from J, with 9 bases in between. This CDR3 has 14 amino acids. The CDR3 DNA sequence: TGCAGTGCTAGAGACGGCGGGTTCTACAATGAGCAGTTCTTC. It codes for CSARDGGFYNEQFF.

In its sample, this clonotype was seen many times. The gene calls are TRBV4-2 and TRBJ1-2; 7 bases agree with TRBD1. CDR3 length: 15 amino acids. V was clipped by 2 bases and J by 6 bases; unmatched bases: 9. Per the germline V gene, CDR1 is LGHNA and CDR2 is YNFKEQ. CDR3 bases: TGTGCCAGCAGCCAAACGGACAGGCAGGGGGATGGCTACACCTTC. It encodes CASSQTDRQGDGYTF.

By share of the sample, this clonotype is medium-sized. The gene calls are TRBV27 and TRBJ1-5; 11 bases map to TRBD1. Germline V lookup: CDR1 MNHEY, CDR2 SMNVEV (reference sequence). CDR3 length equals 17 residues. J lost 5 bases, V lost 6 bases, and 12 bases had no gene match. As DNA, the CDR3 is TGTGCCAGCAGCCTTAAGGTGGGGACAGGGGGTGATCAGCCCCAGCATTTT. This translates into CASSLKVGTGGDQPQHF.

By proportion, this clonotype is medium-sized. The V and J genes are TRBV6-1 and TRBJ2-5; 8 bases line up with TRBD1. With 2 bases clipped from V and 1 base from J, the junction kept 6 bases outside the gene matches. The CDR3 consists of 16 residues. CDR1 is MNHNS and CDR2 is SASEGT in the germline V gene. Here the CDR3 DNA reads TGTGCCAGCAGTGAATTCATCACAGGGGGCCAAGAGACCCAGTACTTC. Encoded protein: CASSEFITGGQETQYF.

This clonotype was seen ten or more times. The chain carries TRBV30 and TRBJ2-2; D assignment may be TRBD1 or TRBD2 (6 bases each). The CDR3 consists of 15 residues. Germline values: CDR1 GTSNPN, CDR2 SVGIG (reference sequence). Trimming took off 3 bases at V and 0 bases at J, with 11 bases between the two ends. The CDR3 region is CAWRGGTSNTGELFF. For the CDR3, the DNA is TGTGCCTGGAGGGGCGGGACATCGAACACCGGGGAGCTGTTTTTT. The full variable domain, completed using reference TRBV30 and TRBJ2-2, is SQTIHQWPATLVQPVGSPLSLECTVEGTSNPNLYWYRQAAGRGLQLLFYSVGIGQISSEVPQNLSASRPQDRQFILSSKKLLLSDSGFYLCAWRGGTSNTGELFFGEGSRLTVL.

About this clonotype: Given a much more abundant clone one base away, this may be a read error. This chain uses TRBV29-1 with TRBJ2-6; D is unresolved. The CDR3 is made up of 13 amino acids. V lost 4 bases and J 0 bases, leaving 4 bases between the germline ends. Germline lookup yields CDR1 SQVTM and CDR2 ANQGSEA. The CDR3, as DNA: TGCAGCGTTGTCCTCTCTGGGGCCAACGTCCTGACTTTC. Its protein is CSVVLSGANVLTF.

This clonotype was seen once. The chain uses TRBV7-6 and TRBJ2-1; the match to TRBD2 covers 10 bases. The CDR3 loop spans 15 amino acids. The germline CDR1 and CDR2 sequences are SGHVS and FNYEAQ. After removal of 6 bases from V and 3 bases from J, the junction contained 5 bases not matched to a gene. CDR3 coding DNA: TGTGCCAGCAGTCCTCTAGCGGGGGACTACAATGAGCAGTTCTTC. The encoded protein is CASSPLAGDYNEQFF.

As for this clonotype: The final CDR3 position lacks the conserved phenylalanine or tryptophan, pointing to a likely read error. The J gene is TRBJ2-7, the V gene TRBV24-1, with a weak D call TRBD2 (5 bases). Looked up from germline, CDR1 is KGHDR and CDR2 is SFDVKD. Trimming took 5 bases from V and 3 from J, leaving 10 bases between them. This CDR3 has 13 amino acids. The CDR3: CATSGGAYYEQYL. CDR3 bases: TGTGCCACCAGTGGGGGAGCATACTACGAGCAGTACCTC.

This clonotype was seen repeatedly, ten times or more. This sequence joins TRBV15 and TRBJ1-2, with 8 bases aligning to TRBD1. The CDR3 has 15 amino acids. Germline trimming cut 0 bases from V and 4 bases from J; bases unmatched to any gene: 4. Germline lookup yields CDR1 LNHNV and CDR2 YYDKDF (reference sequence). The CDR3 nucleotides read TGTGCCACCAGCAGAGATCAGGGGGCTGTCTATGGCTACACCTTC. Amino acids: CATSRDQGAVYGYTF.

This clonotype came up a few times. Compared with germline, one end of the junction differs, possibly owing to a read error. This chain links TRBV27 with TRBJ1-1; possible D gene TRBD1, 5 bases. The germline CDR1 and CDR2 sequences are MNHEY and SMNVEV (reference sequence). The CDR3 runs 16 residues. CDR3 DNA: TGTGTCAGCAGTCAGGAGGGGCAGGGAGGGAGGACTGAAGCTTTCTTT. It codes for CVSSQEGQGGRTEAFF.

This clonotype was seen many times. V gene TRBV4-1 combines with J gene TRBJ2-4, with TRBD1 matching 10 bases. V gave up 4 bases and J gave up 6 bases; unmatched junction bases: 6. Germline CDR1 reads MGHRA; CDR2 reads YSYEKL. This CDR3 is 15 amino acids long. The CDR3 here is CASSRGQGLGNIQYF. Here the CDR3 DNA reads TGCGCCAGCAGCCGGGGACAGGGGTTAGGAAACATTCAGTACTTC.

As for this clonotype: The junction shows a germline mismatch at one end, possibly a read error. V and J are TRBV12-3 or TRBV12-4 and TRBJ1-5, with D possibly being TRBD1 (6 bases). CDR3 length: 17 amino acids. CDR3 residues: CASSSAPGSGDNQPQHF. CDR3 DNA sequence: TGTGCCAGCAGTTCCGCGCCGGGGTCGGGGGACAATCAACCCCAGCATTTT.

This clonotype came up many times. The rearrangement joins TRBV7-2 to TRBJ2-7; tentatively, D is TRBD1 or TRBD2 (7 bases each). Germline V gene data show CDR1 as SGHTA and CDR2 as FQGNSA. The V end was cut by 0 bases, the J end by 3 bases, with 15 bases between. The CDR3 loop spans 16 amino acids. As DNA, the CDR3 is TGTGCCAGCAGCTTAGCCCAGGGGGGGCCCCTCTACGAGCAGTACTTC. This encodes CASSLAQGGPLYEQYF.

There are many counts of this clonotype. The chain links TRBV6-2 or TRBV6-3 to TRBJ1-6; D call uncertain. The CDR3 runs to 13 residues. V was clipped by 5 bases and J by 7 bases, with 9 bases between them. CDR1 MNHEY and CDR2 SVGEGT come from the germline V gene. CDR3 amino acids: CASSLRENSPLHF. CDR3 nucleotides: TGTGCCAGCAGTCTAAGGGAGAATTCACCCCTCCACTTT.

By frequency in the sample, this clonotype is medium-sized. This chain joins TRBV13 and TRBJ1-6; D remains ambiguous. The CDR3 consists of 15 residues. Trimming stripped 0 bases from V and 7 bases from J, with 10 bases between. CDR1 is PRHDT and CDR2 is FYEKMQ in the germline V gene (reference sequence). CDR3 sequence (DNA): TGTGCCAGCAGCTTAGGCCAAGGGCCCAATTCACCCCTCCACTTT. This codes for CASSLGQGPNSPLHF.

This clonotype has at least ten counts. The CDR3 here is CASSRKTGNYNSPLHF. The CDR3 DNA is TGCGCCAGCAGCCGAAAGACAGGGAACTATAATTCACCCCTCCACTTT. J is TRBJ1-6 and V is TRBV5-1; 7 bases align to TRBD1. The CDR3 has 16 amino acids. The trim removed 4 bases at V and 3 bases at J, leaving 7 bases unmatched. Germline V CDR1 and CDR2: SGHRS, YFSETQ.

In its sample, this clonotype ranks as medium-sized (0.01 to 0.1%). CDR3 DNA: TGCAGTGCCCGCACAGGAGTTTCGAACACCGGGGAGCTGTTTTTT. Protein sequence: CSARTGVSNTGELFF. The chain recombines TRBV20-1 with TRBJ2-2, with D possibly being TRBD1 (5 bases). Germline values: CDR1 DFQATT, CDR2 SNEGSKA (reference sequence). CDR3 size: 15 residues. With 6 bases removed from V and 0 bases from J, the gap between germline ends came to 14 bases.

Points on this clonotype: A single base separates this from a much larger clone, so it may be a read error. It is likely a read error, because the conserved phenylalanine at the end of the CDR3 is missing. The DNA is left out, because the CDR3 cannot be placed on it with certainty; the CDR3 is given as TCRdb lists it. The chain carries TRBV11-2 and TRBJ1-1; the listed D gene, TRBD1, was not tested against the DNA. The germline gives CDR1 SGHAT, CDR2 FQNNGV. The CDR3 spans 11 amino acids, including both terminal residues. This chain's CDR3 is CASSLGTGRVR.